These T cell receptor beta chains were read from a single sample in a study of T cells after yellow fever vaccination. TCRdb fed the 5' RACE reads into MiXCR, producing one record per CDR3 protein. This sample carries under 55,000 distinct CDR3 sequences, 6.5% to 8% of them seen once, and the ten largest clones take roughly 26%. The sample was CD8+ T cells not binding an NS4B(214-222) dextramer, sorted from PBMCs, taken about 49 days after the first yellow fever vaccination. Every receptor here comes from a man aged 18 to 29 who received the YFV17D yellow fever vaccine. Both conserved end residues are part of each CDR3. The D gene is left open where the match is weak. Size is omitted from some rows. Given values are once, few, many or a class for expanded clones.

TRBD2	TRBV7-6	many	TRBJ2-1	TGTGCCAGCAGCTTCCTTCCCGTCTTTAGCGGGGACAATGAGCAGTTCTTC	CASSFLPVFSGDNEQFF
NA	TRBV2	NA	TRBJ1-4	TGTGCCAGCAGCGCAGGAACAAAACTGTTTTTT	CASSAGTKLFF
NA	TRBV2	NA	TRBJ1-2	TGTGCCAGCAGGCACATTGGCGATAACTATGGCTACACCTTC	CASRHIGDNYGYTF
NA	TRBV12-3/TRBV12-4	many	TRBJ2-7	TGTGCCAGCGGAAACACGGGAACCTACGAGCAGTACTTC	CASGNTGTYEQYF
NA	TRBV27	many	TRBJ2-4	TGTGCCAGCAGCTACAGGGCCAAAAACATTCAGTACTTC	CASSYRAKNIQYF
NA	TRBV11-3	NA	TRBJ2-2	TGTGCCAGCAGCTCATCAACTAGCTACGCCGGGGAGCTGTTTTTT	CASSSSTSYAGELFF
NA	TRBV9	NA	TRBJ1-5	TGTGCCAGCAGCGTAAGTTATAGCAATCAGCCCCAGCATTTT	CASSVSYSNQPQHF
TRBD2	TRBV5-5	NA	TRBJ2-3	TGTGCCAGCAGCTTGACTCTAGCGGGCGTCCGGACAGATACGCAGTATTTT	CASSLTLAGVRTDTQYF
NA	TRBV5-1	many	TRBJ2-1	TGCGCCAGCAGCTTTAGCCGGGGGCGAAGGTACAATGAGCAGTTCTTC	CASSFSRGRRYNEQFF
TRBD1	TRBV15	few	TRBJ1-4	TGTGCCACCAGCAGACCCACAGGGGCTGCTAATGAAAAACTGTTTTTT	CATSRPTGAANEKLFF
NA	TRBV4-1	NA	TRBJ2-6	TGCGCCAGCAGCCAAGACTCCGGGTACTCTGGGGCCAACGTCCTGACTTTC	CASSQDSGYSGANVLTF
NA	TRBV6-2/TRBV6-3	NA	TRBJ1-1	TGTGCCAGCAGTTTTTCTTCCACTGAAGCTTTCTTT	CASSFSSTEAFF
NA	TRBV13	few	TRBJ2-3	TGTGCCAGCAGCTTACGCTCCGAAGATACGCAGTATTTT	CASSLRSEDTQYF
TRBD2	TRBV7-9	few	TRBJ2-7	TGTGCCAGCAGCTCCCGACTAGCGGGGGAGGCCGCGCAGTACTTC	CASSSRLAGEAAQYF
TRBD2	TRBV7-2	few	TRBJ2-5	TGTGCCAGCAGCTTATGGCTAGCGGGGGGAGAGACCCAGTACTTC	CASSLWLAGGETQYF
TRBD1	TRBV24-1	few	TRBJ2-6	TGTGCCACCGCACCGGGACAGGAAATTCCTGGGGCCAACGTCCTGACTTTC	CATAPGQEIPGANVLTF
TRBD2	TRBV29-1	many	TRBJ2-1	TGCAGCGTTGAAGAAGGGCGGGGGGGTTACAATGAGCAGTTCTTC	CSVEEGRGGYNEQFF
NA	TRBV20-1	NA	TRBJ2-7	TGCAGTGCTAGAGTATTGGGGGGGCAGGGCGAGCAGTACTTC	CSARVLGGQGEQYF
NA	TRBV12-3/TRBV12-4	NA	TRBJ2-3	TGTGCCAGCAGTTCCATGGTAGCGGACGGCACAGATACGCAGTATTTT	CASSSMVADGTDTQYF
NA	TRBV10-1	NA	TRBJ2-3	TGCGCCAGCAGTGCAAGCGGCACAGATACGCAGTATTTT	CASSASGTDTQYF
NA	TRBV4-1	many	TRBJ2-1	TGCGCCAGCAGCCACCCCCCCGGGGGTTACAATGAGCAGTTCTTC	CASSHPPGGYNEQFF
TRBD2	TRBV4-1	few	TRBJ2-1	TGCGCCAGCAGCCATCCTAGCGGGGAGCAGTTCTTC	CASSHPSGEQFF
NA	TRBV4-3	many	TRBJ1-1	TGCGCCAGCAGCCAAGATCGAGTGAACACTGAAGCTTTCTTT	CASSQDRVNTEAFF
NA	TRBV13	few	TRBJ2-3	TGTGCCAGCAGCGCCCATGATACGCAGTATTTT	CASSAHDTQYF
NA	TRBV20-1	NA	TRBJ1-5	TGCAGTGCTAGACAGGAGAATCAGCCCCAGCATTTT	CSARQENQPQHF
NA	TRBV25-1	few	TRBJ1-1	TGTGCCAGCAGTGAATTTATGAACACTGAAGCTTTCTTT	CASSEFMNTEAFF
TRBD1	TRBV19	NA	TRBJ2-7	TGTGCCAGTTCACCCGGGACAGGGGAATTCTACGAGCAGTACTTC	CASSPGTGEFYEQYF
TRBD1	TRBV9	many	TRBJ1-2	TGTGCCAGCAGCCGACCGGACAGGCTATTAAACTATGGCTACACCTTC	CASSRPDRLLNYGYTF